What follows describes a single T cell receptor beta chain. These data originate in a study of blood T cell repertoires in COVID-19. Turning to the study itself: Collection of acute and convalescent COVID-19 samples took place in the United States, Italy and Spain.

V lost 7 bases, J lost 8 bases, and 14 bases lay in between. Germline CDR1 reads GTSNPN; CDR2 reads SVGIG (reference sequence). This CDR3 is built from 11 residues. In the original processing: The authors estimated nucleated cell counts from reference gene primer amplification. Produced via immunoSEQ multiplex PCR; TCRdb's table is partial and in-frame only. Clonal size and the V and J genes are those of that table, whereas D and trimming came from the DNA. The sample has a few hundred thousand clones, 75% to 90% seen once. The chain combines TRBV30 with TRBJ1-2; D is possibly TRBD1 (6 bases). The specimen was peripheral blood. This clonotype was sampled from a woman aged 18-35 years with acute or convalescent COVID-19. DNA for the CDR3: TGTGCCTCTGTTAGGGGGAGAGGCTACACCTTC. The encoded protein is CASVRGRGYTF.